What follows are 9 T cell receptor beta chains derived from one specimen sequenced in a study of spatial heterogeneity in lung cancer. The time point is: blood at routine non-recurrence follow-up after resection. No cells were sorted before sequencing. The whole RNA sequenced was extracted from tumor, nontumor lung or frozen PBMC. In TCRdb, the 5' RACE reads were re-called with MiXCR into one record per CDR3 protein. Of 25,000 or so distinct CDR3 sequences in the sample, 5% to 6.5% were seen once. The specimen comprised PBMCs, sampled at follow-up. These receptors originate from a male donor with early-stage non-small cell lung cancer.

At least ten counts were recorded for this clonotype. The chain couples TRBV4-3 to TRBJ2-2; no reliable D call. Germline loops: CDR1 LGHNA, CDR2 YSLEER. The CDR3 spans 17 residues. V lost 0 bases and J 3 bases, leaving 14 bases between the germline ends. CDR3 region: CASSQDGPGRHTGELFF. The CDR3, as DNA: TGCGCCAGCAGCCAAGATGGGCCAGGACGACACACCGGGGAGCTGTTTTTT.

V gene TRBV7-2 combines with J gene TRBJ2-1; D gene uncertain. The CDR3 spans 16 residues. Trimming removed 1 base from V and 0 bases from J, with 10 bases in between. Germline V gene sequence: CDR1 SGHTA, CDR2 FQGNSA. Here the CDR3 DNA reads TGTGCCAGCAGCTTAGTGGCCTCCAGCTCCTACAATGAGCAGTTCTTC. It codes for CASSLVASSSYNEQFF. Full variable domain (outside the CDR3, taken from reference TRBV7-2 and TRBJ2-1): GAGVSQSPSNKVTEKGKDVELRCDPISGHTALYWYRQSLGQGLEFLIYFQGNSAPDKSGLPSDRFSAERTGGSVSTLTIQRTQQEDSAVYLCASSLVASSSYNEQFFGPGTRLTVL.

This clonotype was observed many times. The chain links TRBV29-1 to TRBJ2-5; D perhaps matches TRBD1 (6 bases). This CDR3 region has 13 residues. Germline V CDR1 and CDR2: SQVTM, ANQGSEA. Trimming removed 1 base from V and 7 bases from J, with 13 bases in between. The CDR3 sequence is CSVEGQDIGTQYF. The CDR3 DNA reads as TGCAGCGTTGAAGGACAGGACATTGGGACCCAGTACTTC.

This clonotype turned up a few times. The chain links TRBV6-5 to TRBJ2-7; a possible D gene is TRBD1 (5 bases). The CDR3 spans 15 residues. Trimming stripped 0 bases from V and 0 bases from J, with 9 bases between. Per germline, CDR1 MNHEY and CDR2 SVGAGI. The CDR3 DNA follows: TGTGCCAGCAGTTACTCTAATAGGGGCTCCTACGAGCAGTACTTC. It is translated as CASSYSNRGSYEQYF.

This clonotype came up many times. This chain connects TRBV6-5 to TRBJ1-6; unclear D gene. This CDR3 spans 13 amino acids. V was cut by 0 bases and J by 16 bases, with 13 bases left in between. CDR1 and CDR2 (germline): MNHEY, SVGAGI. The DNA of the CDR3 is TGTGCCAGCAGTTACTCTTCGGACCGGGCGCTCCACTTT. Translating gives CASSYSSDRALHF.

This clonotype was detected ten times or more. The genes are TRBV12-3 or TRBV12-4 and TRBJ2-2, with 8 bases matching TRBD2. V trimming: 3 bases; J trimming: 3 bases; junction bases outside the gene matches: 6. CDR3 length: 16 residues. CDR3 sequence reads: CASSLMSGGYTGELFF. For the CDR3, the DNA is TGTGCCAGCAGTTTGATGAGCGGGGGCTACACCGGGGAGCTGTTTTTT.

This clonotype was counted at least ten times. This sequence joins TRBV18 and TRBJ1-5; D unclear. The CDR3 consists of 13 residues. V gave up 3 bases and J gave up 3 bases, with 6 bases separating them. Germline V gene lookup returns CDR1 KGHSH and CDR2 LQKENI. As DNA, the CDR3 is TGTGCCAGCTCACCTCGTGTCAATCAGCCCCAGCATTTT. Translation gives CASSPRVNQPQHF.

This clonotype has at least ten counts. V and J are TRBV29-1 and TRBJ2-2; 8 nucleotides agree with TRBD1. The CDR3 is 14 residues long. Germline CDR1 is SQVTM and CDR2 is ANQGSEA. V shed 8 bases, J shed 7 bases, and the junction held 12 bases outside the gene matches. The CDR3 sequence: CSRPGQASGGELFF. CDR3 sequence (DNA): TGCAGCCGTCCGGGACAGGCGAGTGGCGGGGAGCTGTTTTTT.

This clonotype showed up just a few times. The rearrangement links TRBV11-3 to TRBJ2-6; D not resolved. The V end was cut by 3 bases, the J end by 2 bases, with 11 bases between. CDR3 length equals 16 residues. Germline values: CDR1 SGHNT, CDR2 YENEEA. CDR3 protein: CASSFSVLTGANVLTF. In DNA form, the CDR3 reads TGTGCCAGCAGCTTCTCCGTTTTAACTGGGGCCAACGTCCTGACTTTC.